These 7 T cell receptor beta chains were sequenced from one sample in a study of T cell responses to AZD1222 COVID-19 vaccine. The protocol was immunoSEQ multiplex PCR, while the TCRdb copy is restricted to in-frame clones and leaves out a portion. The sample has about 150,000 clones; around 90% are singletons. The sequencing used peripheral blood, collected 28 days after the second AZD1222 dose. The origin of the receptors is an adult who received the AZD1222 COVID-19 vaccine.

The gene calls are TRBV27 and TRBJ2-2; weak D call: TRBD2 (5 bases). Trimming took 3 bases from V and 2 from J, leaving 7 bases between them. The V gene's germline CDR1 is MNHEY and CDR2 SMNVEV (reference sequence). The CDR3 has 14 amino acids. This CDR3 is CASSFGVNTGELFF. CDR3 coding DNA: TGTGCCAGCAGTTTCGGGGTTAACACCGGGGAGCTGTTTTTT.

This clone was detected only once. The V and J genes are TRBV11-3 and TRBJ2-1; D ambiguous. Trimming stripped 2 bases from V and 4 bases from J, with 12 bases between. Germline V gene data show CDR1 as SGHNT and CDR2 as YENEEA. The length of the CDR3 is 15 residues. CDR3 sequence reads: CASSLIQSLYNEQFF. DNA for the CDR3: TGTGCCAGCAGCTTAATACAGAGTCTTTACAATGAGCAGTTCTTC.

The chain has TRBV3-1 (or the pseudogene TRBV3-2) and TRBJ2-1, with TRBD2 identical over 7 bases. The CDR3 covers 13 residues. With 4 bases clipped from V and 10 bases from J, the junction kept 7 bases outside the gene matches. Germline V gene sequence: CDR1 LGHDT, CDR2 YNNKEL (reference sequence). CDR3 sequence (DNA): TGTGCCAGCAGCCGGAGGGCTAGCGGCGAGCAGTTCTTC. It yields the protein CASSRRASGEQFF.

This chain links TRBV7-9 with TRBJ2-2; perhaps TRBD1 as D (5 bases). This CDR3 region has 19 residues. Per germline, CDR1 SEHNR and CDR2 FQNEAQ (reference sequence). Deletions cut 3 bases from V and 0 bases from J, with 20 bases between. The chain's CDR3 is CASSFDWSQDSSNTGELFF. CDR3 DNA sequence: TGTGCCAGCAGCTTCGACTGGTCCCAAGACAGTTCGAACACCGGGGAGCTGTTTTTT.

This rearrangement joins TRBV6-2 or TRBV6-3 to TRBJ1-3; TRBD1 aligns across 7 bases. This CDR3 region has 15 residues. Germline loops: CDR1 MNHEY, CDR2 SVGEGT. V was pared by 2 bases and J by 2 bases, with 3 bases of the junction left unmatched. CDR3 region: CASSYGQGAGNTIYF. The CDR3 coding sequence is TGTGCCAGCAGTTACGGCCAGGGGGCTGGAAACACCATATATTTT.

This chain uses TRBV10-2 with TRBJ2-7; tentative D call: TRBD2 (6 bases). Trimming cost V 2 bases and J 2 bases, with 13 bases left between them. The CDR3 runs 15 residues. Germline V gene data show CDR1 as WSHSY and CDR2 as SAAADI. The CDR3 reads CASSERVGEAYEQYF. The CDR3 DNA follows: TGCGCCAGCAGTGAGAGAGTAGGGGAGGCCTACGAGCAGTACTTC.

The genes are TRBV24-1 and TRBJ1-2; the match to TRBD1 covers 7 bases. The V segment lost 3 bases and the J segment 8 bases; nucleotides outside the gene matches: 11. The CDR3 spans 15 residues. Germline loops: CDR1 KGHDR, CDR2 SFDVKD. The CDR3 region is CATSDEGASEGGYTF. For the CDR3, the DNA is TGTGCCACCAGTGATGAGGGGGCGAGTGAAGGGGGCTACACCTTC.